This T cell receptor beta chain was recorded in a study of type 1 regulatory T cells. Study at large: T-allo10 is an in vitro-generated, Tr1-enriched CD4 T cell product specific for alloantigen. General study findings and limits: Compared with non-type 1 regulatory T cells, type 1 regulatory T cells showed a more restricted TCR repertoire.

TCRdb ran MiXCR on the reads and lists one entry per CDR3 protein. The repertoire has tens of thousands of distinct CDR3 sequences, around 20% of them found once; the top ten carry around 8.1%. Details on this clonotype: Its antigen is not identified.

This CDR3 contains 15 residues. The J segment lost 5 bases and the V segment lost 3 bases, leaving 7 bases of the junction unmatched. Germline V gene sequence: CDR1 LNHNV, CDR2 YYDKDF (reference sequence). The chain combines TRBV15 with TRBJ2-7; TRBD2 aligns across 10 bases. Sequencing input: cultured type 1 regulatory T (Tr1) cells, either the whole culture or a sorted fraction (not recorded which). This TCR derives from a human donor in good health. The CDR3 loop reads CATSRPLAGVHEQYF. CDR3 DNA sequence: TGTGCCACCAGCAGGCCCCTAGCGGGAGTCCACGAGCAGTACTTC.